The clone carrying this T cell receptor (beta chain) was detected a few times. The sample originates from a study of human T cells and chemical hapten exposure. Study as a whole: TCR yields per sample varied, mainly owing to small pooled library volume differences.

A single record per CDR3 protein comes from TCRdb applying MiXCR to the RACE reads. The table shows tens of thousands of distinct CDR3 sequences, with less than 11% occurring only once. The time point denotes: patch test 2, 6 weeks after DPC sensitization. Treatment denoted: therapeutic diphenylcyclopropenone sensitization with weekly scalp DPC. The CDR3 spans 12 residues. CDR1 and CDR2 (germline): MDHEN, SYDVKM. V dropped 4 bases and J dropped 5 bases, with 9 bases sitting between them. The input for sequencing was whole blood, taken in connection with sensitization to the hapten diphenylcyclopropenone (DPC). The clonotype comes from a woman aged 45-60 years with alopecia areata. Some clones in this sample may be carry-over from other donors' samples. This chain links TRBV28 with TRBJ2-7; unclear D gene. CDR3 sequence: CASSSGVHEQYF. The CDR3 DNA follows: TGTGCCAGCAGTTCCGGTGTCCACGAGCAGTACTTC.